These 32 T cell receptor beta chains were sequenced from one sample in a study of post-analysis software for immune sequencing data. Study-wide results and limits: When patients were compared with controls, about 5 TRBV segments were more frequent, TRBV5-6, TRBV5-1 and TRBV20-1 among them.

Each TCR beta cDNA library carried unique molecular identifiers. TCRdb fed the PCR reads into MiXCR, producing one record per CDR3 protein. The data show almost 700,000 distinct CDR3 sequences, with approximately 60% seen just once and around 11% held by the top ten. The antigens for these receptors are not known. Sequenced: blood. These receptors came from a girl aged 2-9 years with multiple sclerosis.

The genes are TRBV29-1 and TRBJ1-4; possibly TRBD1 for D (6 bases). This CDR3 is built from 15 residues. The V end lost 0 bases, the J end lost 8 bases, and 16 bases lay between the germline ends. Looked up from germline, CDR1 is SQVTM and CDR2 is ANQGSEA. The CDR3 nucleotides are TGCAGCGTTGAAGATGGGTCTGGGGGGCGCGAAAAACTGTTTTTT. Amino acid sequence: CSVEDGSGGREKLFF.

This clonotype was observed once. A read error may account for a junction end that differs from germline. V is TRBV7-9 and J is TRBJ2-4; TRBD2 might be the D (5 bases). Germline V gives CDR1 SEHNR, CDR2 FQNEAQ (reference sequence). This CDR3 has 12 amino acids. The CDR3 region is CASSLDQDPEDF. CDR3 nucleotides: TGTGCCAGCAGCTTAGATCAGGACCCGGAGGACTTC.

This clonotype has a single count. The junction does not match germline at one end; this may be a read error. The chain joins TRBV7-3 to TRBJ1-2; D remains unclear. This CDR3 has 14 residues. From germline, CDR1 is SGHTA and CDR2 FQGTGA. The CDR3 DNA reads TGTGCCAGTAGCTTAGATGTCACTAACTATGGCTACACCTTC. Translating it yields CASSLDVTNYGYTF.

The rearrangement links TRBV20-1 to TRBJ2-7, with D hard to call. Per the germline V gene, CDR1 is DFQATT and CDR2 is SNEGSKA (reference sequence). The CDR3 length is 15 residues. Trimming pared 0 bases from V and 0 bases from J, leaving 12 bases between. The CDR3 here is CSARDALSDSYEQYF. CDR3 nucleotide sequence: TGCAGTGCTAGAGATGCGCTGTCGGACTCCTACGAGCAGTACTTC.

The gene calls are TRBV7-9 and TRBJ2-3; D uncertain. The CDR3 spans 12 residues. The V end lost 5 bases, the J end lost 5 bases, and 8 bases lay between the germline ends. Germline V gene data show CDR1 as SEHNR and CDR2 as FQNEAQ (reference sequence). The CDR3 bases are TGTGCCAGCAGCACACCCGTAGATACGCAGTATTTT. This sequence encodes CASSTPVDTQYF.

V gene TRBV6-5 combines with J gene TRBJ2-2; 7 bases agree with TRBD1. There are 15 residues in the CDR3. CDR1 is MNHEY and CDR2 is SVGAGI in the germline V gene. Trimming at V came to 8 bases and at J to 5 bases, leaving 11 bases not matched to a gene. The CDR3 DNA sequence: TGTGCCAGCGGTCGCACAGGGGTGCGGACCGGGGAGCTGTTTTTT. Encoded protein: CASGRTGVRTGELFF.

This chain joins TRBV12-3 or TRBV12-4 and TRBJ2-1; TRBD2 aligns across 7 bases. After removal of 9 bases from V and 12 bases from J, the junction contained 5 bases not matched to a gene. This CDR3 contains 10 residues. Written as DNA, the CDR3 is TGTGCCAGTTTGGGGAGGGGGCAGTTCTTC. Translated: CASLGRGQFF.

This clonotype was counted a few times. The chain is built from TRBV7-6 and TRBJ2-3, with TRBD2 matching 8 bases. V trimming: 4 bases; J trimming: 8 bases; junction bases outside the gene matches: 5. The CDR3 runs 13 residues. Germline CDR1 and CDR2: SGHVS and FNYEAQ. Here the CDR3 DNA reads TGTGCCAGCAGCTCCCAGACTAGCGCTACGCAGTATTTT. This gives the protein CASSSQTSATQYF.

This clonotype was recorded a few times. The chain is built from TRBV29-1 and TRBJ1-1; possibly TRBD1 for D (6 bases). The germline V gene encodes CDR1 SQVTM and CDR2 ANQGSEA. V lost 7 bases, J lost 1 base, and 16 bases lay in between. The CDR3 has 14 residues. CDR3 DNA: TGCAGCGCCAGTACGGGACACCCGAACACTGAAGCTTTCTTT. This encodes CSASTGHPNTEAFF. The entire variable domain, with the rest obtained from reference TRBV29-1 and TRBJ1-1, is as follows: SAVISQKPSRDICQRGTSLTIQCQVDSQVTMMFWYRQQPGQSLTLIATANQGSEATYESGFVIDKFPISRPNLTFSTLTVSNMSPEDSSIYLCSASTGHPNTEAFFGQGTRLTVV.

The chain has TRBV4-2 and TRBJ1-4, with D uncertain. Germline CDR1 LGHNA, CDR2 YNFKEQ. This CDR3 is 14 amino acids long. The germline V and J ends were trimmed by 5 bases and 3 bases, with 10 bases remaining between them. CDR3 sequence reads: CASSIGVANEKLFF. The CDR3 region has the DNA TGTGCCAGCAGCATCGGGGTAGCTAATGAAAAACTGTTTTTT.

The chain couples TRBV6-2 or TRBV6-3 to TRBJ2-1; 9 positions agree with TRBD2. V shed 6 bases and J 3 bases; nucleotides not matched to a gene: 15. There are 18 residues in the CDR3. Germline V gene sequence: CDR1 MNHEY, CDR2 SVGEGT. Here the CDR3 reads CASSPPGSGRTRYNEQFF. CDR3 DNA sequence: TGTGCCAGCAGCCCCCCGGGGAGCGGGAGGACTCGCTACAATGAGCAGTTCTTC.

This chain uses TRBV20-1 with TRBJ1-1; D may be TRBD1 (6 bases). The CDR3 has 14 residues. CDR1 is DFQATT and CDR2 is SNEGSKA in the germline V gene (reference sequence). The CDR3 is CSGADGQYDHEAFF. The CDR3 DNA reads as TGCAGCGGCGCAGACGGACAGTATGACCATGAAGCTTTCTTT.

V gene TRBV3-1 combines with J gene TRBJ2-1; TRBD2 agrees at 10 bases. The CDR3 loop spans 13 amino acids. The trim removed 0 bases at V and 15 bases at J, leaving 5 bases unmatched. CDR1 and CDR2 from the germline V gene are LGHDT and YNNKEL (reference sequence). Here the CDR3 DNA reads TGTGCCAGCAGCCAAGACATGACTAGCGGGTGGTTCTTC. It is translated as CASSQDMTSGWFF.

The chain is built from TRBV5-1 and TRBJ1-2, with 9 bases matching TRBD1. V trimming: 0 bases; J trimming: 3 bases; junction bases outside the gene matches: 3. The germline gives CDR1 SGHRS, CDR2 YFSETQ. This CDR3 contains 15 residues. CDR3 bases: TGCGCCAGCAGCTTGGATTGGGACAGGGACTATGGCTACACCTTC. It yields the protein CASSLDWDRDYGYTF.

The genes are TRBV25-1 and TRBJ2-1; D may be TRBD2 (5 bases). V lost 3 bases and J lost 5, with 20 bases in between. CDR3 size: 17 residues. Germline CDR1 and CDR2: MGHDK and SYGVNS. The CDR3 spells CASSDPSGSVEDNEQFF. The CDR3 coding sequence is TGTGCCAGCAGTGATCCCTCCGGTAGCGTGGAAGACAATGAGCAGTTCTTC.

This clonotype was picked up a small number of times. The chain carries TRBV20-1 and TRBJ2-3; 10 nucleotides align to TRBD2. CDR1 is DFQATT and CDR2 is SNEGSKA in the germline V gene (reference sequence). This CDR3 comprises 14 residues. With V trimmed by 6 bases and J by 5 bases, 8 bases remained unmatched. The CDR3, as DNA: TGCAGTGCCTACCCGGGACTAGCGCTAGATACGCAGTATTTT. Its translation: CSAYPGLALDTQYF.

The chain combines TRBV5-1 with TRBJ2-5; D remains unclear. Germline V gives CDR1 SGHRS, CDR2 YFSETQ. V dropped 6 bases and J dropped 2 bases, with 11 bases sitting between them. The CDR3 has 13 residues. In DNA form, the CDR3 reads TGCGCCAGCAAACCAACGATGCAAGAGACCCAGTACTTC. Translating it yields CASKPTMQETQYF. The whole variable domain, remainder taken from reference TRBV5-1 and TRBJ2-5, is KAGVTQTPRYLIKTRGQQVTLSCSPISGHRSVSWYQQTPGQGLQFLFEYFSETQRNKGNFPGRFSGRQFSNSRSEMNVSTLELGDSALYLCASKPTMQETQYFGPGTRLLVL.

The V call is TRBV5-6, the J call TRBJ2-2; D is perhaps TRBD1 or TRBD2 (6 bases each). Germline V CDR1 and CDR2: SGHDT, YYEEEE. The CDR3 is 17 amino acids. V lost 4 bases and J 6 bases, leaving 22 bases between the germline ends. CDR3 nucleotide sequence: TGTGCCAGCAGCCCGGGCATCACGGGGGCGCGGGCCGGGGAGCTGTTTTTT. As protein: CASSPGITGARAGELFF.

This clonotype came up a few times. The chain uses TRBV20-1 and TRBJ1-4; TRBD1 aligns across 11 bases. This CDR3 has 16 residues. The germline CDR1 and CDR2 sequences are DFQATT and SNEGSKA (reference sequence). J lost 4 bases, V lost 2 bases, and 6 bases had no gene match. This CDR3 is CSARRRTGGRNEKLFF. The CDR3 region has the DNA TGCAGTGCTAGACGCCGGACAGGGGGCCGTAATGAAAAACTGTTTTTT.

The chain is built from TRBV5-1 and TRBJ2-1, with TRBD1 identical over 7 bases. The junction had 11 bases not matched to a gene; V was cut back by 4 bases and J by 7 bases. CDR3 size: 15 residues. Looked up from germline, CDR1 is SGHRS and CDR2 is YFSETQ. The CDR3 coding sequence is TGCGCCAGCAGCGTCTACAGGGGATCTCGGAATGAGCAGTTCTTC. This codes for CASSVYRGSRNEQFF.

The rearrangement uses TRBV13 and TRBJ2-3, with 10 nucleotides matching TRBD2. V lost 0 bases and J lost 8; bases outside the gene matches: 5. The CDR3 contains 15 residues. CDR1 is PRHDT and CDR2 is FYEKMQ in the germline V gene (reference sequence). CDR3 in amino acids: CASSLGGLAPLTQYF. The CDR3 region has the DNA TGTGCCAGCAGCTTAGGGGGACTAGCGCCTCTTACGCAGTATTTT. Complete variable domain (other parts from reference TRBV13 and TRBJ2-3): AAGVIQSPRHLIKEKRETATLKCYPIPRHDTVYWYQQGPGQDPQFLISFYEKMQSDKGSIPDRFSAQQFSDYHSELNMSSLELGDSALYFCASSLGGLAPLTQYFGPGTRLTVL.

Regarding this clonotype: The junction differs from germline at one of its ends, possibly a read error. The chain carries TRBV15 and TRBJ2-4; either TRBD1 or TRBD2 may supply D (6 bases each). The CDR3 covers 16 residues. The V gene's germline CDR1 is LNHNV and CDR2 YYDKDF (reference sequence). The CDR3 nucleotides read TGTGCCACCAGCAGAGCCCAAAGGGGGGCCATAAACATTCAGTACTTC. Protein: CATSRAQRGAINIQYF.

CDR3 residues: CASRGLAGVGGNEQFF. For the CDR3, the DNA is TGCGCCAGCAGGGGACTAGCGGGAGTAGGAGGCAATGAGCAGTTCTTC. The chain has TRBV5-1 and TRBJ2-1, with 14 bases aligning to TRBD2. The CDR3 contains 16 residues. V dropped 5 bases and J dropped 6; count of bases not matched to a gene: 7. Germline loops: CDR1 SGHRS, CDR2 YFSETQ.

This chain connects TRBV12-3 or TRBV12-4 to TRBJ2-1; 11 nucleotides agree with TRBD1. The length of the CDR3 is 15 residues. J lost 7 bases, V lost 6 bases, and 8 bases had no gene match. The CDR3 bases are TGTGCCAGCAGGGCCGGGACAGGGGGGGGGAATGAGCAGTTCTTC. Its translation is CASRAGTGGGNEQFF.

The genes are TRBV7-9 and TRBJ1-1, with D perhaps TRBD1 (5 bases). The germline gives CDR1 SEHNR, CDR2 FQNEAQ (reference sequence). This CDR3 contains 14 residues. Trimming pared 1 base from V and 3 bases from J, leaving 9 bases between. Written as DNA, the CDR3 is TGTGCCAGCAGCTTAGGGGGGACGCACACTGAAGCTTTCTTT. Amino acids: CASSLGGTHTEAFF.

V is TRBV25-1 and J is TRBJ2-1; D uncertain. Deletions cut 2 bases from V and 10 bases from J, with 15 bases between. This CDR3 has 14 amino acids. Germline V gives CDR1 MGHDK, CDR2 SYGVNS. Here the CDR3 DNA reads TGTGCCAGCAGTGAACTTTTACAATCCCCCGAGCAGTTCTTC. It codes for CASSELLQSPEQFF.

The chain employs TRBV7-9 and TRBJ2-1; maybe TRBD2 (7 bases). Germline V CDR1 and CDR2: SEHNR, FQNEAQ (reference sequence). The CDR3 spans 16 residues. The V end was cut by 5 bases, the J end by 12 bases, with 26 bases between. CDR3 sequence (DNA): TGTGCCAGCAGCCACCTGAATCGGGGGGCCCACGGTGTGCAGTTCTTC. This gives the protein CASSHLNRGAHGVQFF.

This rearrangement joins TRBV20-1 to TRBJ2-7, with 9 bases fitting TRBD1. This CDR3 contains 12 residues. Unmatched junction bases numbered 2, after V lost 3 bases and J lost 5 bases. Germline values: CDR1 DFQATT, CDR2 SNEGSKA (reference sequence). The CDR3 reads CSARDRGDEQYF. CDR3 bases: TGCAGTGCTAGGGACAGGGGCGACGAGCAGTACTTC.

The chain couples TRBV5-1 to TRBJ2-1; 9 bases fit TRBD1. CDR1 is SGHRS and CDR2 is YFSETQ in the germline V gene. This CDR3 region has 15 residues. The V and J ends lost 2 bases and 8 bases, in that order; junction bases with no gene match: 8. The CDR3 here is CASSFGTGKSDEQFF. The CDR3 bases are TGCGCCAGCAGCTTTGGGACAGGGAAGAGCGATGAGCAGTTCTTC.

In DNA, the CDR3 is TGTGCCAGCAGTGACCTTGTCCTAGCGGGGGACCAAGAGACCCAGTACTTC. This translates into CASSDLVLAGDQETQYF. The rearrangement joins TRBV2 to TRBJ2-5, with TRBD2 identical over 10 bases. The CDR3 length is 17 residues. Per germline, CDR1 SNHLY and CDR2 FYNNEI. Trimming removed 3 bases from V and 0 bases from J; junction bases left unmatched: 7. Together with reference TRBV2 and TRBJ2-5, the CDR3 gives the full variable domain: EPEVTQTPSHQVTQMGQEVILRCVPISNHLYFYWYRQILGQKVEFLVSFYNNEISEKSEIFDDQFSVERPDGSNFTLKIRSTKLEDSAMYFCASSDLVLAGDQETQYFGPGTRLLVL.

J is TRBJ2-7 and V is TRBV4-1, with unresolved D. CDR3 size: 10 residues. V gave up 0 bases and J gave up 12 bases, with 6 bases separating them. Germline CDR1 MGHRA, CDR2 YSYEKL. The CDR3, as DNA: TGCGCCAGCAGCCAAGATAAAGCGTACTTC. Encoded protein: CASSQDKAYF.

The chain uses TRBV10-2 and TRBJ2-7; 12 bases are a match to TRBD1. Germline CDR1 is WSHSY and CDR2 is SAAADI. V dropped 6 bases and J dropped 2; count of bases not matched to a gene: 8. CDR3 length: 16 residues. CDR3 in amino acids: CASSPRDRGQTYEQYF. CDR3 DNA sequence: TGCGCCAGCAGCCCCCGGGACAGGGGGCAGACCTACGAGCAGTACTTC.